This passage covers 10 T cell receptor beta chains from one sample sequenced in a study of neurological immune-mediated disorders. TCRdb independently ran MiXCR on the 5' RACE reads; one entry per CDR3 protein. The table records 75,000 to 80,000 distinct CDR3 sequences, just over 5% of them present only once. What was sequenced was PBMCs. The source is a woman under 40 with multiple sclerosis.

This clonotype was detected ten times or more. V is TRBV20-1 and J is TRBJ1-4; TRBD1 agrees at 7 bases. CDR1 DFQATT and CDR2 SNEGSKA come from the germline V gene (reference sequence). The CDR3 runs 16 residues. Losses at the gene ends were 4 bases for V and 0 bases for J; bases not matched to a gene: 8. DNA of the CDR3: TGCAGTGCTACGCGAAGACAGGGAGCAACTAATGAAAAACTGTTTTTT. This translates into CSATRRQGATNEKLFF.

The table lists this clonotype with many counts. The V gene is TRBV5-5, the J gene TRBJ2-1, with D possibly being TRBD2 (6 bases). Germline V lookup: CDR1 SGHKS, CDR2 YYEKEE (reference sequence). V shed 3 bases and J shed 8 bases, with 21 bases lying between them. CDR3 length: 16 amino acids. The CDR3 nucleotides are TGTGCCAGCAGCTCCGTGGGCGGGATCTCGCCCCATGAGCAGTTCTTC. Its protein product is CASSSVGGISPHEQFF.

This clonotype was found many times. This chain uses TRBV14 with TRBJ1-1; 8 bases are shared with TRBD1. This CDR3 has 14 residues. Germline V CDR1 and CDR2: SGHDN, FVKESK. The ends lost 5 bases at V and 5 bases at J; junction bases unmatched: 7. For the CDR3, the DNA is TGTGCCAGCAGCTTTGGACAGGGTACGACTGAAGCTTTCTTT. This gives the protein CASSFGQGTTEAFF.

The sample holds many counts of this clonotype. The rearrangement joins TRBV30 to TRBJ2-5; maybe TRBD1 (5 bases). Trimming shortened V by 0 bases and J by 4 bases, and 9 bases separated the two germline ends. CDR1 GTSNPN and CDR2 SVGIG come from the germline V gene (reference sequence). The CDR3 contains 13 residues. The CDR3 DNA follows: TGTGCCTGGAGTGTACGGCAGGGAGAGACCCAGTACTTC. Protein product: CAWSVRQGETQYF.

Ten or more counts support this clonotype. This sequence joins TRBV12-3 or TRBV12-4 and TRBJ1-1, with TRBD1 matching over 7 bases. The V segment lost 1 base and the J segment 4 bases; nucleotides outside the gene matches: 12. The CDR3 runs to 17 residues. The CDR3 sequence: CASSLEGGAWAPTEAFF. For the CDR3, the DNA is TGTGCCAGCAGTTTAGAAGGGGGCGCGTGGGCCCCCACTGAAGCTTTCTTT.

This clonotype was recorded at least ten times. CDR3 residues: CASRQAGGYEQYF. DNA of the CDR3: TGCGCCAGCAGGCAGGCGGGAGGGTACGAGCAGTACTTC. V gene TRBV5-1 combines with J gene TRBJ2-7, with 9 bases lining up with TRBD2. Germline CDR1 is SGHRS and CDR2 is YFSETQ. The CDR3 consists of 13 residues. The ends lost 5 bases at V and 4 bases at J; junction bases unmatched: 4.

This clonotype showed up many times. The chain links TRBV4-1 to TRBJ2-6; unclear D gene. This CDR3 is 15 amino acids long. Germline-derived CDR1 and CDR2 are MGHRA and YSYEKL. The ends were cut back, 1 base at V and 4 bases at J, with 8 bases in the middle. CDR3 sequence (DNA): TGCGCCAGCAGCCAAGTCGGTACCGGGGCCAACGTCCTGACTTTC. This encodes CASSQVGTGANVLTF.

At least ten counts were recorded for this clonotype. The chain joins TRBV7-2 to TRBJ2-5; D gene uncertain. Germline loops: CDR1 SGHTA, CDR2 FQGNSA. The V gene lost 2 bases and the J gene lost 2 bases, with 9 bases spanning the gap. The CDR3 runs to 14 residues. The CDR3 sequence: CASSLYDGQETQYF. In DNA form, the CDR3 reads TGTGCCAGCAGCTTATACGACGGGCAAGAGACCCAGTACTTC.

This clonotype has a count of ten or more. The rearrangement joins TRBV5-6 to TRBJ1-2; maybe TRBD1 (6 bases). The CDR3 has 14 amino acids. V gave up 2 bases and J gave up 4 bases, with 12 bases separating them. Germline assignment: CDR1 SGHDT and CDR2 YYEEEE. The CDR3 DNA reads TGTGCCAGCAGCTTTTACAGGGCTACCTATGGCTACACCTTC. Translating gives CASSFYRATYGYTF.

This clonotype has a count of ten or more. J is TRBJ1-6 and V is TRBV7-2, with TRBD1 identical over 7 bases. With 2 bases clipped from V and 6 bases from J, the junction kept 7 bases outside the gene matches. CDR1 is SGHTA and CDR2 is FQGNSA in the germline V gene. The CDR3 covers 16 residues. CDR3 sequence reads: CASSLLLDRVNSPLHF. The CDR3 DNA is TGTGCCAGCAGCTTATTACTCGACAGGGTTAATTCACCCCTCCACTTT.